This T cell receptor beta chain came from a study of a mutant IDH1 vaccine in newly diagnosed glioma. For the study at large: Among treated patients, roughly 62% were male and about 38% female, and mean age was around 40 years. Radiotherapy, temozolomide, or both had been given previously, and both were given to most.

Some clones are missing from TCRdb's copy, which holds only in-frame ones; the method was immunoSEQ multiplex PCR. The sample lists some 87,000 clones, about 82% occurring once. Noted time point: baseline, week 1 (first vaccination visit). Treatment defined: pre-vaccination baseline after standard-of-care therapy. Patients carried new grade 3 or 4 IDH1-mutant astrocytomas lacking nuclear ATRX. The sequence came from a man between 40 and 49 years old with glioma. Here the sequenced sample was PBMCs, taken from a glioma patient treated with radiotherapy, temozolomide or both.

The CDR3 region is CASVHREGHTGELFF. The CDR3 DNA reads as TGTGCCAGCGTACACCGGGAGGGCCATACCGGGGAGCTGTTTTTT. This chain uses TRBV28 with TRBJ2-2, with 8 nucleotides matching TRBD2. V gave up 8 bases and J gave up 5 bases; unmatched junction bases: 10. This CDR3 region has 15 residues. Germline values: CDR1 MDHEN, CDR2 SYDVKM.